A selection of T cell receptor beta chains follows, all from one sample in a study of blood T cell repertoires in COVID-19. Method: immunoSEQ multiplex PCR; TCRdb's copy keeps in-frame clones and lacks some. The repertoire holds under 150,000 clones, with approximately 80% as singletons. The sample was PBMCs or T cells enriched from blood (not recorded which). These receptors were taken from a man aged 50-60 years in a cohort exposed to, infected with or recovered from COVID-19 (not recorded which). The CDR3 runs from the conserved cysteine through the conserved F or W. A D gene is named only where the DNA matches it firmly. Size is stated for part of the rows, as once, few or many counts, or as a class when the clone is expanded.

CDR3 protein | CDR3 DNA | D gene | J gene | clone size | V gene
CASSLGQGRDSPLHF | TGTGCCAGCAGCTTAGGCCAGGGTAGGGATTCACCCCTCCACTTT | NA | TRBJ1-6 | NA | TRBV7-2
CASSPVTGNSPLHF | TGTGCCAGCAGCCCGGTGACGGGTAATTCACCCCTCCACTTT | NA | TRBJ1-6 | NA | TRBV3-1/TRBV3-2
CASTPTGDGNTIYF | TGTGCCAGCACCCCGACAGGGGACGGAAACACCATATATTTT | TRBD1 | TRBJ1-3 | NA | TRBV6-2/TRBV6-3
CASSTGADTQYF | TGTGCCAGCAGTACAGGGGCGGATACGCAGTATTTT | TRBD1 | TRBJ2-3 | NA | TRBV6-6
CASTSQLAGNEQFF | TGTGCCAGCACCTCGCAACTAGCGGGCAATGAGCAGTTCTTC | TRBD2 | TRBJ2-1 | NA | TRBV9
CASSLDGGQPNTEAFF | TGTGCCAGCAGCTTAGATGGGGGACAGCCGAACACTGAAGCTTTCTTT | TRBD1 | TRBJ1-1 | NA | TRBV11-3
CASSLQFRETQYF | TGTGCCAGCAGCTTACAGTTTAGGGAGACCCAGTACTTC | NA | TRBJ2-5 | few | TRBV5-4
CASSSRRIQGGLREKLFF | TGTGCCAGCAGCTCGAGGAGAATACAGGGGGGGCTCCGAGAAAAACTGTTTTTT | TRBD1 | TRBJ1-4 | NA | TRBV7-9
CASSPRSGGEGYTF | TGCGCCAGCAGCCCCAGGTCGGGGGGCGAAGGCTACACCTTC | NA | TRBJ1-2 | NA | TRBV4-3
CASNPLGTGVNQPQHF | TGTGCCAGTAATCCCCTGGGGACAGGGGTCAATCAGCCCCAGCATTTT | TRBD1 | TRBJ1-5 | NA | TRBV19
CASSRDFNEKLFF | TGTGCCAGCAGTCGGGACTTTAATGAAAAACTGTTTTTT | NA | TRBJ1-4 | NA | TRBV12-3/TRBV12-4
CSVDQGEEKTGELFF | TGCAGCGTTGACCAGGGGGAGGAAAAAACCGGGGAGCTGTTTTTT | NA | TRBJ2-2 | NA | TRBV29-1
CASSKDRVVEEQFF | TGTGCCAGCAGCAAAGACAGGGTTGTAGAGGAGCAGTTCTTC | TRBD1 | TRBJ2-1 | NA | TRBV28
CASSPAGGNSNYGYTF | TGTGCCAGCAGCCCAGCTGGGGGGAATTCGAACTATGGCTACACCTTC | NA | TRBJ1-2 | NA | TRBV9
CASSPAGEQPQHF | TGTGCCAGCTCACCAGCAGGGGAACAGCCCCAGCATTTT | NA | TRBJ1-5 | NA | TRBV18
CASSLRPGPGNTEAFF | TGTGCCAGCAGCTTAAGGCCCGGTCCGGGGAACACTGAAGCTTTCTTT | NA | TRBJ1-1 | NA | TRBV5-6
CASPGGGFNTGELFF | TGTGCCAGTCCCGGCGGGGGCTTTAACACCGGGGAGCTGTTTTTT | NA | TRBJ2-2 | NA | TRBV6-5